This T cell receptor beta chain was recovered during a study of CD8+ T cells in alopecia areata. Study results and caveats: Clonality was higher in lesional than normal scalp, especially in alopecia totalis/universalis.

In the case of this clone: Its antigen is currently unknown.

From alopecia areata patients, lesional scalp punch biopsies and peripheral blood were collected. PBMCs served as the source from which CD4+ and CD8+ T cells were sorted. Extracted RNA was reverse transcribed, and the resulting cDNA served as sequencing template. This table comes from immunoSEQ multiplex PCR, and its TCRdb copy is limited to in-frame clones, with some not included. The profile shows about 110,000 clones, approximately 61% of them singletons. Sequenced input: NKG2D-low CD8+ T cells sorted from blood. The source of this sequence is a human donor with alopecia areata.

CDR3 amino acids: CASSLVPGGGLETQYF. In DNA, the CDR3 is TGTGCCAGCAGTTTAGTTCCGGGAGGAGGTTTGGAGACCCAGTACTTC. This chain links TRBV27 with TRBJ2-5; 7 bases fit TRBD2. V was pared by 2 bases and J by 5 bases, with 11 bases of the junction left unmatched. The CDR3 is made up of 16 amino acids. Germline V gene data show CDR1 as MNHEY and CDR2 as SMNVEV (reference sequence).